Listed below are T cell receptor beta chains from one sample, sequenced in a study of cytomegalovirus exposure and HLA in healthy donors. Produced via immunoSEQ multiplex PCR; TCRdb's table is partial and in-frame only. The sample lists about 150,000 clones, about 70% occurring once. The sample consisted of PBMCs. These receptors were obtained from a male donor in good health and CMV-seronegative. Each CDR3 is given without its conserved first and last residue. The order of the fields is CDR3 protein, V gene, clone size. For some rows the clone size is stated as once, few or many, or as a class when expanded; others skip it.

CDR3 protein: ASSLGAVGGEKLF; V gene: TRBV7-8; clone size: NA
CDR3 protein: ASSELSHEQY; V gene: TRBV2; clone size: NA
CDR3 protein: ASSLSKTGAEQF; V gene: TRBV27; clone size: NA
CDR3 protein: ASRPRGMNTEAF; V gene: TRBV6-1; clone size: NA
CDR3 protein: ASSLDIVNTEAF; V gene: TRBV7-6; clone size: NA
CDR3 protein: ASSLAVGRGEKLF; V gene: TRBV5-1; clone size: NA
CDR3 protein: ASSLDIYEQY; V gene: TRBV2; clone size: NA
CDR3 protein: ASSLSYTGGPEAF; V gene: TRBV27; clone size: NA
CDR3 protein: AISESRGTKGATEAF; V gene: TRBV10-3; clone size: NA
CDR3 protein: ASSSNRQGEGTEAF; V gene: TRBV7-2; clone size: few
CDR3 protein: ASSLIRVENTEAF; V gene: TRBV5-1; clone size: NA
CDR3 protein: ASSLAPGTYEQY; V gene: TRBV5-4; clone size: NA
CDR3 protein: SVLAGGNNEQF; V gene: TRBV29-1; clone size: NA
CDR3 protein: ASSSRTSGSTVSRAGELF; V gene: TRBV5-1; clone size: NA
CDR3 protein: ANSEEYMTATRDYGYT; V gene: TRBV2; clone size: once
CDR3 protein: ASSTGYPNTEAF; V gene: TRBV18; clone size: NA
CDR3 protein: ASSGYRGYYYGYT; V gene: TRBV9; clone size: NA
CDR3 protein: ASSIGGISASYNEQF; V gene: TRBV19; clone size: once
CDR3 protein: AITGQINEQY; V gene: TRBV10-3; clone size: few
CDR3 protein: ASSLARQGAYEQY; V gene: TRBV7-6; clone size: NA
CDR3 protein: ASSPPREDEQY; V gene: TRBV7-8; clone size: few
CDR3 protein: ASSQPQGYNEQF; V gene: TRBV4-1; clone size: NA
CDR3 protein: ASSFPLNTEAF; V gene: TRBV5-4; clone size: NA
CDR3 protein: ASSFGGSSYNEQF; V gene: TRBV5-1; clone size: NA
CDR3 protein: ASRGLGLLSGYT; V gene: TRBV5-6; clone size: NA
CDR3 protein: AWSVMAGTSYNEQF; V gene: TRBV30; clone size: NA
CDR3 protein: ASSDQAGKLNEQF; V gene: TRBV6-4; clone size: NA
CDR3 protein: ASRGQSTPTYTGELF; V gene: TRBV27; clone size: few
CDR3 protein: ASSRDYASGEQF; V gene: TRBV5-6; clone size: NA
CDR3 protein: ASSQAAIAGNTQY; V gene: TRBV4-1; clone size: NA
CDR3 protein: ASSLWTAMNTEAF; V gene: TRBV5-1; clone size: few
CDR3 protein: ASKVGGNMNTEAF; V gene: TRBV6-5; clone size: NA
CDR3 protein: ASSVGTSGRRTDTQY; V gene: TRBV9; clone size: NA
CDR3 protein: ASSLASSGRTYNEQF; V gene: TRBV7-2; clone size: NA
CDR3 protein: ASSLSILKETQY; V gene: TRBV7-9; clone size: once
CDR3 protein: ASSTRTGVTNNEQF; V gene: TRBV19; clone size: few
CDR3 protein: ASSLGTGHQPQH; V gene: TRBV5-8; clone size: NA
CDR3 protein: ASSFLLSSGDTQY; V gene: TRBV7-2; clone size: NA
CDR3 protein: ASSPPLRGATNEKLF; V gene: TRBV23-1; clone size: NA
CDR3 protein: ASSLFGQGDGTGELF; V gene: TRBV28; clone size: few
CDR3 protein: ASSLTIRTSGTDTQY; V gene: TRBV5-8; clone size: NA
CDR3 protein: ASSLVTSGGRQQY; V gene: TRBV5-1; clone size: NA
CDR3 protein: ASRELGLGNEQF; V gene: TRBV5-1; clone size: NA
CDR3 protein: AWSVYSYEQY; V gene: TRBV30; clone size: NA